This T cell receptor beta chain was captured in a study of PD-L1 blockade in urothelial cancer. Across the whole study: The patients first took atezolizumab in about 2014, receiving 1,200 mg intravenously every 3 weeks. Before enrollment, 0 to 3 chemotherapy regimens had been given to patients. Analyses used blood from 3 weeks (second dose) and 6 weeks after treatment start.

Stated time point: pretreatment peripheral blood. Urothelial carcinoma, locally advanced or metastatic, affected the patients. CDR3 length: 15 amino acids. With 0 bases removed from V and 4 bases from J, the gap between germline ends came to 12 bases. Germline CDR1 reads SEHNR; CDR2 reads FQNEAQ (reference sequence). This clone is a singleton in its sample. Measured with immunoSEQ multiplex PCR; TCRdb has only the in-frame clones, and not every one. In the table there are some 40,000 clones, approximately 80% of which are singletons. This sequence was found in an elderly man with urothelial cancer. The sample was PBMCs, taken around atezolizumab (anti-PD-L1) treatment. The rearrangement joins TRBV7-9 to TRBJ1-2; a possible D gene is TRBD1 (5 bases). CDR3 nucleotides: TGTGCCAGCAGCTTAGCCGTCGACAGTAGCTATGGCTACACCTTC. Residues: CASSLAVDSSYGYTF.